This TCR beta chain was observed in a study of CD8 T cells in ankylosing spondylitis. General study results and limits: Disease-associated clones were reportedly significantly overrepresented in matched ankylosing spondylitis synovial fluid. Typical of ankylosing spondylitis blood, it appeared, was a TCR beta motif of under 10 highly homologous variants. Disease-linked clones displayed a CD8+ phenotype and appeared relatively rarely in peripheral blood. Before this, some motif variants had been reported in reactive arthritis synovial fluid and blood.

This clonotype was seen at least ten times. Its antigen is not known. The V end was cut by 5 bases, the J end by 2 bases, with 10 bases between. This CDR3 contains 13 residues. Germline V lookup: CDR1 SGHRS, CDR2 YFSETQ. By quantitative 5'-RACE with molecular barcodes, the TCR beta libraries were made. Each CDR3 protein gets one entry after TCRdb re-called the 5' RACE reads with MiXCR. Of 450,000 to 550,000 distinct CDR3 sequences in the sample, 5.3% were seen once. The source is a male donor with ankylosing spondylitis. The chain joins TRBV5-1 to TRBJ1-1, with a weak D call TRBD1 (6 bases). Sequenced sample: blood, either unsorted or a sorted T cell fraction (not recorded which). Here the CDR3 reads CASRPDRNTEAFF. The CDR3, as DNA: TGCGCCAGCAGACCGGACAGAAACACTGAAGCTTTCTTT.